The 14 T cell receptor beta chains given below trace back to one sample, sequenced in a study of T cell responses to AZD1222 COVID-19 vaccine. Sequenced by immunoSEQ multiplex PCR; TCRdb stores in-frame clones only, minus some. The table lists around 160,000 clones, just over 90% of them singletons, with about 1.9% in the top ten. Material: peripheral blood, obtained on day 0 of AZD1222 vaccination. The receptors shown here come from an adult in good health.

V is TRBV7-2 and J is TRBJ2-7; D uncertain. V was clipped by 1 base and J by 4 bases, with 8 bases between them. CDR1 and CDR2 from the germline V gene are SGHTA and FQGNSA. The length of the CDR3 is 13 residues. In nucleotides, the CDR3 is TGTGCCAGCAGCTTAGTTCAGCGTTACGAGCAGTACTTC. This translates into CASSLVQRYEQYF.

The V and J genes are TRBV7-9 and TRBJ1-2, with D uncertain. Deletions cut 1 base from V and 5 bases from J, with 11 bases between. CDR1 SEHNR and CDR2 FQNEAQ come from the germline V gene (reference sequence). The CDR3 has 14 residues. CDR3: CASSLGGTQYGYTF. CDR3 bases: TGTGCCAGCAGCTTAGGAGGAACTCAATATGGCTACACCTTC.

This chain joins TRBV2 and TRBJ1-3; possibly TRBD1 for D (5 bases). This CDR3 is 15 amino acids long. The germline V gene encodes CDR1 SNHLY and CDR2 FYNNEI. V dropped 1 base and J dropped 2 bases, with 9 bases sitting between them. DNA for the CDR3: TGTGCCAGCAGTGAAGACCGGGGCACTGGAAACACCATATATTTT. It is translated as CASSEDRGTGNTIYF. The full variable domain, with the rest looked up from reference TRBV2 and TRBJ1-3, is EPEVTQTPSHQVTQMGQEVILRCVPISNHLYFYWYRQILGQKVEFLVSFYNNEISEKSEIFDDQFSVERPDGSNFTLKIRSTKLEDSAMYFCASSEDRGTGNTIYFGEGSWLTVV.

This clone has more than one count but fewer than ten. V gene TRBV5-1 combines with J gene TRBJ1-5; a weak D match, TRBD1 (5 bases). The CDR3 has 13 residues. The germline CDR1 and CDR2 sequences are SGHRS and YFSETQ. Deletions cut 5 bases from V and 1 base from J, with 7 bases between. CDR3 sequence reads: CASSGGSNQPQHF. Here the CDR3 DNA reads TGCGCCAGCAGTGGGGGAAGCAATCAGCCCCAGCATTTT. Together with reference TRBV5-1 and TRBJ1-5, the CDR3 gives the full variable domain: KAGVTQTPRYLIKTRGQQVTLSCSPISGHRSVSWYQQTPGQGLQFLFEYFSETQRNKGNFPGRFSGRQFSNSRSEMNVSTLELGDSALYLCASSGGSNQPQHFGDGTRLSIL.

The chain couples TRBV6-5 to TRBJ1-1, with D possibly being TRBD1 (6 bases). The CDR3 is 15 residues long. Deletions cut 6 bases from V and 4 bases from J, with 18 bases between. CDR1 is MNHEY, CDR2 SVGAGI, per germline. CDR3 sequence (DNA): TGTGCCAGCAGCCTTACGGGGGGGGCGCGCACTGAAGCTTTCTTT. Translating gives CASSLTGGARTEAFF.

This clone was recorded once. The chain links TRBV20-1 to TRBJ2-3; D possibly corresponds to TRBD2 (5 bases). The CDR3 runs to 14 residues. CDR1 is DFQATT, CDR2 SNEGSKA, per germline (reference sequence). With 3 bases removed from V and 8 bases from J, the gap between germline ends came to 18 bases. CDR3 protein: CSASQRYLEGTQYF. In DNA form, the CDR3 reads TGCAGTGCTAGTCAACGGTACCTTGAGGGTACGCAGTATTTT.

This chain's CDR3 is CSASRGQGFTF. The CDR3 nucleotides read TGCAGTGCTAGTAGGGGACAAGGGTTCACCTTC. The V call is TRBV20-1, the J call TRBJ1-2, with TRBD1 as a possible D gene (6 bases). The CDR3 extends over 11 amino acids. Trimming took 3 bases from V and 13 from J, leaving 15 bases between them. CDR1 is DFQATT and CDR2 is SNEGSKA in the germline V gene (reference sequence).

The chain combines TRBV19 with TRBJ2-2; tentatively, D is TRBD1 (6 bases). Per germline, CDR1 LNHDA and CDR2 SQIVND (reference sequence). This CDR3 is built from 16 residues. V lost 0 bases, J lost 5 bases, and 13 bases lay in between. CDR3 sequence (DNA): TGTGCCAGTAGTATAGAGGGGGCGCTTGGGACCGGGGAGCTGTTTTTT. Amino acid sequence: CASSIEGALGTGELFF.

The chain couples TRBV2 to TRBJ1-6, with D maybe TRBD1 (5 bases). The CDR3 loop spans 14 amino acids. Per germline, CDR1 SNHLY and CDR2 FYNNEI. V was pared by 7 bases and J by 7 bases, with 14 bases between. This chain's CDR3 is CASTLLTANSPLHF. The CDR3 DNA reads TGTGCCAGCACCCTACTGACAGCAAATTCACCCCTCCACTTT.

The chain combines TRBV15 with TRBJ1-1; D may be TRBD1 (6 bases). Trimming took off 2 bases at V and 7 bases at J, with 14 bases between the two ends. The CDR3 extends over 14 amino acids. CDR1 and CDR2 (germline): LNHNV, YYDKDF (reference sequence). The CDR3 loop reads CATSRQGIGVEAFF. The CDR3 bases are TGTGCCACCAGCAGACAGGGGATTGGAGTTGAAGCTTTCTTT.

This chain joins TRBV5-6 and TRBJ1-5; D not certain. V lost 0 bases and J lost 0, with 13 bases in between. CDR1 is SGHDT, CDR2 YYEEEE, per germline. The CDR3 contains 17 residues. CDR3 coding DNA: TGTGCCAGCAGCTTGGGCCCAGAGTTTGTTAGCAATCAGCCCCAGCATTTT. Its translation is CASSLGPEFVSNQPQHF.

The rearrangement joins TRBV12-5 to TRBJ2-3; tentative D call: TRBD2 (6 bases). The germline V gene encodes CDR1 LGHNT and CDR2 FRNRAP. Trimming removed 5 bases from V and 6 bases from J, with 15 bases in between. CDR3 length equals 14 residues. The CDR3 DNA follows: TGTGCTAGTGGTCTCGATGGGGCGGGGGATACGCAGTATTTT. Its translation: CASGLDGAGDTQYF.

The chain has TRBV28 and TRBJ1-3; 8 nucleotides line up with TRBD1. CDR1 is MDHEN, CDR2 SYDVKM, per germline. This CDR3 is 15 amino acids long. J lost 1 base, V lost 7 bases, and 6 bases had no gene match. The DNA for the CDR3 is TGTGCCAGCATTTACAGGGGGAGGTCTGGAAACACCATATATTTT. The encoded protein is CASIYRGRSGNTIYF.

To note about this clone: The CDR3 does not close with the conserved phenylalanine or tryptophan, likely indicating a read error. The DNA is left out, because the CDR3 cannot be placed on it with certainty; the CDR3 is given as TCRdb lists it. The chain carries TRBV7-9 and TRBJ2-7. The CDR3 has 11 amino acids, counting both end residues. Germline V gene data show CDR1 as SEHNR and CDR2 as FQNEAQ (reference sequence). CDR3 amino acids: CASSFNRRGVL.